The 21 T cell receptor beta chains below come from one sample, sequenced in a study of control samples from healthy donors and cancer patients. TCRdb's table, derived via immunoSEQ multiplex PCR, lists solely in-frame clones and lacks some. The repertoire holds over 110,000 clones, with about 88% as singletons. The sample taken for sequencing was blood. The source of these receptors is a woman aged 25 to 39 in good health.

The rearrangement links TRBV19 to TRBJ2-7, with 7 nucleotides matching TRBD1. CDR1 is LNHDA and CDR2 is SQIVND in the germline V gene (reference sequence). V shed 6 bases, J shed 0 bases, and the junction held 8 bases outside the gene matches. The CDR3 sequence is 15 residues long. The chain's CDR3 is CASSNTGASSYEQYF. CDR3 nucleotide sequence: TGTGCCAGTAGCAACACAGGGGCGAGCTCCTACGAGCAGTACTTC. Based on the CDR3 plus reference TRBV19 and TRBJ2-7, the full variable domain is DGGITQSPKYLFRKEGQNVTLSCEQNLNHDAMYWYRQDPGQGLRLIYYSQIVNDFQKGDIAEGYSVSREKKESFPLTVTSAQKNPTAFYLCASSNTGASSYEQYFGPGTRLTVT.

The chain employs TRBV10-3 and TRBJ2-1, with 15 nucleotides matching TRBD2. The germline gives CDR1 ENHRY, CDR2 SYGVKD. The J segment lost 8 bases and the V segment lost 6 bases, leaving 8 bases of the junction unmatched. This CDR3 spans 16 amino acids. DNA for the CDR3: TGTGCCATCAGGGGTGGACTAGCGGGAGGGGCCGATGAGCAGTTCTTC. As protein: CAIRGGLAGGADEQFF.

The genes are TRBV25-1 and TRBJ1-5; the D is unclear. Germline loops: CDR1 MGHDK, CDR2 SYGVNS. The V gene lost 2 bases and the J gene lost 3 bases, with 20 bases spanning the gap. This CDR3 contains 18 residues. CDR3 in amino acids: CASSEVRKKGGNNQPQHF. CDR3 nucleotide sequence: TGTGCCAGCAGTGAAGTGAGGAAAAAGGGCGGGAACAATCAGCCCCAGCATTTT.

With regard to this clone: Relative to the germline gene, one junction end is altered; a read error may explain this. The rearrangement joins TRBV7-7 to TRBJ1-3; possible D gene TRBD1, 5 bases. Germline-derived CDR1 and CDR2 are SSHAT and FNYEAQ (reference sequence). The CDR3 loop spans 18 amino acids. The CDR3 loop is CASSSRDGNLNSGNTIYF. CDR3 sequence (DNA): TGTGCTAGCAGCTCCCGGGACGGCAACCTGAACTCTGGAAACACCATATATTTT.

V gene TRBV7-8 combines with J gene TRBJ1-4; D possibly corresponds to TRBD1 (5 bases). V lost 3 bases and J lost 8, with 10 bases in between. The CDR3 loop spans 13 amino acids. CDR1 and CDR2 from the germline V gene are SGHVS and FQNEAQ. For the CDR3, the DNA is TGTGCCAGCAGCTTTTCCGCAGGGGAAAAACTGTTTTTT. Translation gives CASSFSAGEKLFF.

The chain links TRBV7-2 to TRBJ2-7, with D maybe TRBD2 (6 bases). Trimming took 2 bases from V and 3 from J, leaving 8 bases between them. This CDR3 is 13 amino acids long. The germline CDR1 and CDR2 sequences are SGHTA and FQGNSA. The CDR3, as DNA: TGTGCCAGCAGCTTACGTAGCGGCTACGAGCAGTACTTC. Protein sequence: CASSLRSGYEQYF.

V is TRBV3-1 (or the pseudogene TRBV3-2) and J is TRBJ2-1; D perhaps matches TRBD1 (7 bases). The CDR3 is 13 amino acids. V lost 3 bases and J 15 bases, leaving 18 bases between the germline ends. Germline V CDR1 and CDR2: LGHDT, YNNKEL (reference sequence). The CDR3 region has the DNA TGTGCCAGCAGCCAGGACTACGGGACAGTGCTGTTCTTC. Amino acid sequence: CASSQDYGTVLFF.

This chain uses TRBV6-5 with TRBJ1-2, with no clear D. CDR3 length equals 11 residues. Germline V lookup: CDR1 MNHEY, CDR2 SVGAGI. The V end was cut by 6 bases, the J end by 8 bases, with 10 bases between. The CDR3 sequence is CASSLNWGYTF. In nucleotides, the CDR3 is TGTGCCAGCAGCCTGAACTGGGGCTACACCTTC.

This clone has only a few counts. This chain joins TRBV6-5 and TRBJ2-1; 7 bases agree with TRBD2. Germline CDR1 is MNHEY and CDR2 is SVGAGI. This CDR3 is built from 16 residues. V shed 2 bases and J 8 bases; nucleotides not matched to a gene: 12. CDR3 coding DNA: TGTGCCAGCAGTTACGGGGCGGGAGACCTGGGGGATGAGCAGTTCTTC. Amino acids: CASSYGAGDLGDEQFF.

This clone occurred once. The chain joins TRBV28 to TRBJ2-1; perhaps D is TRBD1 or TRBD2 (5 bases each). V was cut by 2 bases and J by 7 bases, with 21 bases left in between. From germline, CDR1 is MDHEN and CDR2 SYDVKM. The CDR3 has 17 amino acids. Here the CDR3 reads CASSLSFGGRGENEQFF. The CDR3 coding sequence is TGTGCCAGCAGTTTAAGTTTTGGGGGAAGGGGCGAAAATGAGCAGTTCTTC.

The chain couples TRBV4-1 to TRBJ2-1; no definite D call. Germline V lookup: CDR1 MGHRA, CDR2 YSYEKL. This CDR3 comprises 11 residues. The ends were cut back, 4 bases at V and 10 bases at J, with 8 bases in the middle. In DNA, the CDR3 is TGCGCCAGCAGCCTGAGTCAGGAGCAGTTCTTC. Translating gives CASSLSQEQFF.

The CDR3 is CASSLGSGFSGNTIYF. The CDR3 DNA reads as TGTGCCAGCAGCCTAGGGTCAGGGTTCTCTGGAAACACCATATATTTT. The chain employs TRBV7-9 and TRBJ1-3, with D maybe TRBD1 (5 bases). Trimming removed 5 bases from V and 0 bases from J, with 14 bases in between. CDR3 length: 16 amino acids. CDR1 SEHNR and CDR2 FQNEAQ come from the germline V gene (reference sequence).

This chain uses TRBV7-3 with TRBJ2-2; D may correspond to TRBD1 or TRBD2 (5 bases each). CDR3 length: 14 residues. V was cut by 5 bases and J by 1 base, with 8 bases left in between. From germline, CDR1 is SGHTA and CDR2 FQGTGA. The CDR3 reads CASSRGKNTGELFF. The DNA of the CDR3 is TGTGCCAGCAGCCGGGGCAAGAACACCGGGGAGCTGTTTTTT.

This rearrangement joins TRBV30 to TRBJ1-6; TRBD1 aligns across 7 bases. The CDR3 contains 13 residues. V shed 4 bases and J 5 bases; nucleotides not matched to a gene: 2. The germline V gene has CDR1 GTSNPN and CDR2 SVGIG (reference sequence). The CDR3 nucleotides read TGTGCCTGGACCGGGACAGATAATTCACCCCTCCACTTT. Its translation is CAWTGTDNSPLHF.

This rearrangement joins TRBV7-7 to TRBJ2-3; D unclear. The CDR3 sequence is 13 residues long. The germline CDR1 and CDR2 sequences are SSHAT and FNYEAQ (reference sequence). The ends were cut back, 6 bases at V and 2 bases at J, with 9 bases in the middle. The CDR3 region has the DNA TGTGCCAGCAGTCAACCCCCCACAGATACGCAGTATTTT. Its translation: CASSQPPTDTQYF.

This chain links TRBV11-3 with TRBJ2-5; 12 nucleotides match TRBD1. Trimming cost V 5 bases and J 5 bases; bases outside gene matches: 6. The CDR3 contains 15 residues. The germline V gene has CDR1 SGHNT and CDR2 YENEEA. CDR3 in DNA: TGTGCCAGCAGCCCCGGGACAGGGGGCGGTGAGACCCAGTACTTC. Translated, it gives CASSPGTGGGETQYF.

The chain is built from TRBV2 and TRBJ2-7; TRBD2 is a possible D gene (7 bases). From germline, CDR1 is SNHLY and CDR2 FYNNEI. V gave up 7 bases and J gave up 6 bases, with 22 bases separating them. The CDR3 is 15 amino acids. CDR3 sequence reads: CASNPSGDIAGEQYF. The CDR3 DNA reads TGTGCCAGCAACCCCAGCGGGGACATAGCTGGCGAGCAGTACTTC.

Here the CDR3 DNA reads TGTGCCAGCAGCTTAGAGAGCTCCTATAATTCACCCCTCCACTTT. It is translated as CASSLESSYNSPLHF. The chain couples TRBV11-2 to TRBJ1-6; D is ambiguous. The germline V and J ends were trimmed by 0 bases and 0 bases, with 3 bases remaining between them. Germline assignment: CDR1 SGHAT and CDR2 FQNNGV. This CDR3 comprises 15 residues.

This chain uses TRBV11-1 with TRBJ2-7; 7 nucleotides match TRBD2. CDR3 length: 15 amino acids. Germline assignment: CDR1 SGHAT and CDR2 FQDESV (reference sequence). J was trimmed by 5 bases and V by 3 bases; bases with no gene match: 10. The CDR3 loop reads CASSLGPGTMHEQYF. Written as DNA, the CDR3 is TGTGCCAGCAGCTTGGGGCCCGGGACTATGCACGAGCAGTACTTC.

CDR3 DNA sequence: TGTGCCAGCAGTTTTTTAGGACAGCTGGGCTATGGCTACACCTTC. Protein product: CASSFLGQLGYGYTF. This chain uses TRBV27 with TRBJ1-2; a possible D gene is TRBD1 (6 bases). The CDR3 loop spans 15 amino acids. V lost 3 bases and J lost 4, with 15 bases in between. Germline CDR1 reads MNHEY; CDR2 reads SMNVEV (reference sequence).

The chain employs TRBV3-1 (or the pseudogene TRBV3-2) and TRBJ1-1; D remains unclear. The germline V gene encodes CDR1 LGHDT and CDR2 YNNKEL (reference sequence). V was shortened by 3 bases and J by 2 bases, with 13 bases between the two germline ends. This CDR3 is 15 amino acids long. The CDR3 is CASSHLQTVNTEAFF. CDR3 DNA: TGTGCCAGCAGCCATCTACAGACCGTCAACACTGAAGCTTTCTTT.